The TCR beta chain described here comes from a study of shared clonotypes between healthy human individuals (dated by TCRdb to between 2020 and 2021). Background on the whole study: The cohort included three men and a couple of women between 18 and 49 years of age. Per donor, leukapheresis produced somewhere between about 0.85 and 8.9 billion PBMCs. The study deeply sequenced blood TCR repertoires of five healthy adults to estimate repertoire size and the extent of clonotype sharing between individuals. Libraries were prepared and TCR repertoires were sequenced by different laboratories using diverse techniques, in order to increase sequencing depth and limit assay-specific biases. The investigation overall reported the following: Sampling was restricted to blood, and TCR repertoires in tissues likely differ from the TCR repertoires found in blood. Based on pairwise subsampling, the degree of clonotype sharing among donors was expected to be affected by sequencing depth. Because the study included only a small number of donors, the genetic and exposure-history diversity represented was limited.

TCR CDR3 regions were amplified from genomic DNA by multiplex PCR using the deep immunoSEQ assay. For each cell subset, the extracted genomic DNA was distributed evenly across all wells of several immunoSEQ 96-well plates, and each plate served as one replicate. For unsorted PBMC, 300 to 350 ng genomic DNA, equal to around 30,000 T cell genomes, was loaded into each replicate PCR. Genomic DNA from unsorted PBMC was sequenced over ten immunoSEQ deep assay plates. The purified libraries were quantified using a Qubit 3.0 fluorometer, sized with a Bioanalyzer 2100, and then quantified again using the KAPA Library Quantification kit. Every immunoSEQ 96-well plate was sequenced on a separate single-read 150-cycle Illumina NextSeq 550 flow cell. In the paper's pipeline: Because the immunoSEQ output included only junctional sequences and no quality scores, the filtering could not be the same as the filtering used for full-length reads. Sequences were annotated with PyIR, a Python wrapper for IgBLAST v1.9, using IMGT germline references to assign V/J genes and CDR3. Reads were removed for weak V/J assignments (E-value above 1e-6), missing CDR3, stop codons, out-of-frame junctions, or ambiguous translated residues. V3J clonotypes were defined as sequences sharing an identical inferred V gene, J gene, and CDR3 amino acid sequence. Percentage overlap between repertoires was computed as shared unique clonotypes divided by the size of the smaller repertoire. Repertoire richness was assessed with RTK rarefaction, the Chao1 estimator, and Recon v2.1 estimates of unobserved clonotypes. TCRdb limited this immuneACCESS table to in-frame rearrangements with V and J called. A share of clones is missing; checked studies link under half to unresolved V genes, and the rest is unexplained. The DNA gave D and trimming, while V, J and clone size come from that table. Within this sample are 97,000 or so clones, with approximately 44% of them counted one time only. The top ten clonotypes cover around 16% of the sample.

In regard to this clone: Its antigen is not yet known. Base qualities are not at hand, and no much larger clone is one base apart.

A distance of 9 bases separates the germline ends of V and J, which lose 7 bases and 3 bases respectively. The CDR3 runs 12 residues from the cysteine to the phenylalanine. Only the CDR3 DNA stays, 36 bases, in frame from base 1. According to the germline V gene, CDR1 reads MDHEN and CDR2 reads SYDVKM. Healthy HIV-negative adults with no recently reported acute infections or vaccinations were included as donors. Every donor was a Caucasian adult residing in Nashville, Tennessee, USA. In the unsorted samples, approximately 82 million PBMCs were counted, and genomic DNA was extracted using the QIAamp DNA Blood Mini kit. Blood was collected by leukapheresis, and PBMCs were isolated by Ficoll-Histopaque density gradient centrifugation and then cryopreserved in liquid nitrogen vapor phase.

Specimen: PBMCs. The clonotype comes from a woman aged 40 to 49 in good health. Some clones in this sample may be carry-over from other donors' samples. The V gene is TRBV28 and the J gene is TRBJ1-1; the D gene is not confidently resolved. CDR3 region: CASISSDTEAFF. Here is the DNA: TGTGCCAGCATCTCCAGCGACACTGAAGCTTTCTTT.